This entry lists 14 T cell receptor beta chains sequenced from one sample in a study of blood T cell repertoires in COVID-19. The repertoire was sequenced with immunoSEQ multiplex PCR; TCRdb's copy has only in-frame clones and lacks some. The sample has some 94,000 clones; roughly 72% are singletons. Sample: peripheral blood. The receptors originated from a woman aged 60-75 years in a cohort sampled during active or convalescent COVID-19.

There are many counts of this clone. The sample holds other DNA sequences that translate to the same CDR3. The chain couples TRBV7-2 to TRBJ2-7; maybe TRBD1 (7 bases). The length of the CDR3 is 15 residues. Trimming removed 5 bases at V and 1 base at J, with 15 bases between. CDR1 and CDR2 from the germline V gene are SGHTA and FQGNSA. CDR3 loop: CASSQRTGGSYEQYF. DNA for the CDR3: TGTGCCAGCAGCCAACGGACAGGAGGGTCCTACGAGCAGTACTTC.

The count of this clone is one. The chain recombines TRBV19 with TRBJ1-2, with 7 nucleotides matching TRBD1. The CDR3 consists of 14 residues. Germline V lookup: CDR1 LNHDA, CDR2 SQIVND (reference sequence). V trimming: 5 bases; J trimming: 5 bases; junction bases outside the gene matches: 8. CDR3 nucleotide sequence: TGTGCCAGTAGTTCGACAGGGACACGATATGGCTACACCTTC. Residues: CASSSTGTRYGYTF.

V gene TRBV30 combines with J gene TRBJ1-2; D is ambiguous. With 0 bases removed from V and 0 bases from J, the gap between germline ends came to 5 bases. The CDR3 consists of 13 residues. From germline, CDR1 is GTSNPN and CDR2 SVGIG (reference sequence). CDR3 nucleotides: TGTGCCTGGAGTGTAACAGCTAACTATGGCTACACCTTC. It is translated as CAWSVTANYGYTF. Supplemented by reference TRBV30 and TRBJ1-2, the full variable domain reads SQTIHQWPATLVQPVGSPLSLECTVEGTSNPNLYWYRQAAGRGLQLLFYSVGIGQISSEVPQNLSASRPQDRQFILSSKKLLLSDSGFYLCAWSVTANYGYTFGSGTRLTVV.

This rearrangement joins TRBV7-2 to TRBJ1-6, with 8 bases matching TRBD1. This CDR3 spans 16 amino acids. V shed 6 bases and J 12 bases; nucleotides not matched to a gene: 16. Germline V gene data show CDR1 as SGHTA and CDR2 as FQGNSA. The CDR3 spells CASSFKQGGSSRPLHF. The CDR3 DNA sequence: TGTGCCAGCAGTTTTAAACAGGGGGGATCTTCGAGACCCCTCCACTTT.

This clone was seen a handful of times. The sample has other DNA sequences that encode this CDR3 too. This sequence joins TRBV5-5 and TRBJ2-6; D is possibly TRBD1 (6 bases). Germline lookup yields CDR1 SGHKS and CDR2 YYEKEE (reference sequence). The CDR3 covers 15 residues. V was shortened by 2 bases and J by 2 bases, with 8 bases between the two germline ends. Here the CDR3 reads CASSFHRAGANVLTF. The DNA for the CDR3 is TGTGCCAGCAGCTTTCACAGGGCTGGGGCCAACGTCCTGACTTTC.

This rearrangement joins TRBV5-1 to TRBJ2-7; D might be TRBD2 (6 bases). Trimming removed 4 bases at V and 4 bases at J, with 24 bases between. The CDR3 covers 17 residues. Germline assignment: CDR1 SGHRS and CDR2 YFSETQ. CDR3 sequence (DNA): TGCGCCAGCAGCCTGACCCTGGGGGGATCTTTATTTTACGAGCAGTACTTC. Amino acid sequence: CASSLTLGGSLFYEQYF.

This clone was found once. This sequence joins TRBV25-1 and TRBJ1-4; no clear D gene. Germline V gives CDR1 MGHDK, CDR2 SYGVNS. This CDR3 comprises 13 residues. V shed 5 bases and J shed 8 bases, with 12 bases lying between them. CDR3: CASSHRGGEKLFF. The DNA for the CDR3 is TGTGCCAGCAGTCACCGGGGTGGGGAAAAACTGTTTTTT.

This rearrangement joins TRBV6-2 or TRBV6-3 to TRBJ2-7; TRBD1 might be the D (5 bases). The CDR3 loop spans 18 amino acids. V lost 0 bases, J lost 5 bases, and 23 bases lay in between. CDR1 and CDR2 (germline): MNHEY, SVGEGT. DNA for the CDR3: TGTGCCAGCAGTTACTCGTGGGATAGTATCGGACAAGAGAACGAGCAGTACTTC. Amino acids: CASSYSWDSIGQENEQYF.

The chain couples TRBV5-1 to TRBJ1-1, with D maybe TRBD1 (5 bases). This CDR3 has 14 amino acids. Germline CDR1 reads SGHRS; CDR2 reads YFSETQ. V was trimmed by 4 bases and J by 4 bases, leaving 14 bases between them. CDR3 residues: CASSPRGGTTEAFF. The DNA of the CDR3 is TGCGCCAGCAGCCCACGGGGGGGGACCACTGAAGCTTTCTTT.

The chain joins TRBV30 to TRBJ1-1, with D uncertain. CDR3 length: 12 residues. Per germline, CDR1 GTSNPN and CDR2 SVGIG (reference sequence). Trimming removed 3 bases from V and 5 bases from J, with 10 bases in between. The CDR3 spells CAWSRGRTEAFF. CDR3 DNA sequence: TGTGCCTGGAGCAGAGGGAGGACTGAAGCTTTCTTT.

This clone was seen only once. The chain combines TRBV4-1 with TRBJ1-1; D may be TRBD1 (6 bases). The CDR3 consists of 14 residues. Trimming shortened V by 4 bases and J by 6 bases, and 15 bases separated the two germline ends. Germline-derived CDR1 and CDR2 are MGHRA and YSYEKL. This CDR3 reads CASSLGGRVPEAFF. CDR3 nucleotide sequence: TGCGCCAGCAGCCTGGGGGGGCGCGTGCCTGAAGCTTTCTTT.

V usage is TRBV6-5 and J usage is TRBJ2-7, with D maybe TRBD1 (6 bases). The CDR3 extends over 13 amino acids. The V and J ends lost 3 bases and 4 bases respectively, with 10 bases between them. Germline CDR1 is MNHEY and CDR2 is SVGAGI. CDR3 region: CASSYRRGYEQYF. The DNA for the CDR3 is TGTGCCAGCAGTTATCGAAGGGGGTACGAGCAGTACTTC.

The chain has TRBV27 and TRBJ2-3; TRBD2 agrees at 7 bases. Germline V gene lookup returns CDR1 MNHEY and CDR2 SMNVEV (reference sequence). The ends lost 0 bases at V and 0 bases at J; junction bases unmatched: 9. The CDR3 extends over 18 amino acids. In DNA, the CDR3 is TGTGCCAGCAGTTTATCGCCCGGACTAGGGACTAGCACAGATACGCAGTATTTT. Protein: CASSLSPGLGTSTDTQYF.

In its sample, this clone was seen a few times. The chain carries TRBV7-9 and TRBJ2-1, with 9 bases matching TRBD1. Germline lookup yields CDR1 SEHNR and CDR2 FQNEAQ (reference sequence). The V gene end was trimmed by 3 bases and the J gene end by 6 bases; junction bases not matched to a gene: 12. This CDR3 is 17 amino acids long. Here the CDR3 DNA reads TGTGCCAGCAGCTTCAGCATGGACAGGGGCACTAGCAATGAGCAGTTCTTC. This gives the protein CASSFSMDRGTSNEQFF.